This TCR beta chain was recorded in a study of beta chain features in type 1 diabetes. Findings and limits, study-wide: Researchers report that Type 1 diabetes patients had moderately but significantly shorter TCRB CDR3s across all four CD4+ subsets. Short templates might get an advantage during PCR, and this would be equal in patients and controls. Compared to healthy donors, patients appeared to have naive, central memory and Treg TCRB repertoires that were more alike. For type 1 diabetes patients, VDJ junctions showed fewer insertions and more deletions.

Of note for this clone: Antigen unknown.

Isolated RNA was reverse transcribed in full, so expressed TCRB transcripts were sequenced. Sequencing was performed with immunoSEQ multiplex PCR; in TCRdb, only in-frame clones are kept and a portion is missing. The sample holds around 150,000 clones; about 63% are singletons and the top ten take 0.08% to 0.1%. Germline CDR1 and CDR2: MGHRA and YSYEKL. There are 15 residues in the CDR3. Trimming took 0 bases from V and 0 from J, leaving 8 bases between them. Markers CD45RO/CCR7/CD25/CD127/CD95/CD27 served to sort CD4+ naive, central memory, regulatory and stem cell-like memory cells. This clonotype originated in a man younger than 45 with type 1 diabetes. This chain joins TRBV4-1 and TRBJ2-5; TRBD1 might be the D (6 bases). Input material: naive CD4+ T cells from blood. The CDR3 DNA follows: TGCGCCAGCAGCCAAGACGGGACAAACCAAGAGACCCAGTACTTC. As protein: CASSQDGTNQETQYF.